This TCR beta chain derives from a study of lung T cells in sarcoidosis with Löfgren's syndrome. Notes on the study in general: Multiple Löfgren's syndrome patients reportedly shared TRAV12-1 and TRBV2 CDR3 motifs, suggesting public CD4+ TCRs. TRAV12-1 and TRBV2 were reportedly most expanded in Löfgren's patients.

MiXCR was run by TCRdb on the reads, yielding one entry per CDR3 protein. The sample shows 6,500 to 9,000 distinct CDR3 sequences, roughly 21% of them seen only once. Germline V CDR1 and CDR2: SGHNT, YENEEA. The CDR3 extends over 13 amino acids. V lost 4 bases to trimming and J lost 6 bases; unmatched junction nucleotides: 6. Remarks on this clonotype: Its specificity is not known.

Material for sequencing was CD4+ T cells from bronchoalveolar lavage fluid. The rearrangement uses TRBV11-3 and TRBJ2-7, with TRBD1 identical over 7 bases. This TCR came from a human donor with sarcoidosis (Löfgren's syndrome or another form), or a control subject (not recorded which). The DNA of the CDR3 is TGTGCCAGCAGCTCAGTCCGGGACAGCGAGCAGTACTTC. It translates to CASSSVRDSEQYF.